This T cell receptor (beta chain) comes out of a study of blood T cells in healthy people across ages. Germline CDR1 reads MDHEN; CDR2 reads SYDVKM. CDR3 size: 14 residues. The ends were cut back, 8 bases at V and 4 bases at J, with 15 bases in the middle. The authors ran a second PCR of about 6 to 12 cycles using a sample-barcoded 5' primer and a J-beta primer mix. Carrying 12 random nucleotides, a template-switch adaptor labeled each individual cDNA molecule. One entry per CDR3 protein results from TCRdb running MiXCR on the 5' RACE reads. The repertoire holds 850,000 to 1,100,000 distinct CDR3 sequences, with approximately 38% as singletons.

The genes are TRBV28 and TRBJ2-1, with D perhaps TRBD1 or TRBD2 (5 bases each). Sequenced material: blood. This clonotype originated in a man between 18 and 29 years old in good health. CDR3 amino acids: CASLPGRQYNEQFF. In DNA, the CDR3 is TGTGCCAGCCTACCGGGACGCCAGTACAATGAGCAGTTCTTC.